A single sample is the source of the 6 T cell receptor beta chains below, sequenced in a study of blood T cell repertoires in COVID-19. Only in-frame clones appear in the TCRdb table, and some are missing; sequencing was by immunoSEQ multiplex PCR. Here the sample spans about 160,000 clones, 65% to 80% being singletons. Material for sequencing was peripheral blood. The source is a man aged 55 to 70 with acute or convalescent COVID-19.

The CDR3 DNA sequence: TGCAGCGTTGAACCAAGGACAGGGCCGCAAGAGACCCAGTACTTC. Residues: CSVEPRTGPQETQYF. The chain recombines TRBV29-1 with TRBJ2-5; the match to TRBD1 covers 8 bases. With V trimmed by 2 bases and J by 2 bases, 7 bases remained unmatched. Germline CDR1 reads SQVTM; CDR2 reads ANQGSEA. The CDR3 has 15 residues. Combining the CDR3 with reference TRBV29-1 and TRBJ2-5 gives the whole variable domain SAVISQKPSRDICQRGTSLTIQCQVDSQVTMMFWYRQQPGQSLTLIATANQGSEATYESGFVIDKFPISRPNLTFSTLTVSNMSPEDSSIYLCSVEPRTGPQETQYFGPGTRLLVL.

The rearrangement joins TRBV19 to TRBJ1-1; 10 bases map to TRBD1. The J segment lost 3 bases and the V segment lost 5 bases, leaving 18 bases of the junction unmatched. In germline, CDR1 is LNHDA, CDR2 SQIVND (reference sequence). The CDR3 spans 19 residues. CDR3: CASSPGQGMSSSSDTEAFF. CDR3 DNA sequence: TGTGCCAGTAGTCCGGGACAGGGGATGAGTAGCTCTTCTGACACTGAAGCTTTCTTT.

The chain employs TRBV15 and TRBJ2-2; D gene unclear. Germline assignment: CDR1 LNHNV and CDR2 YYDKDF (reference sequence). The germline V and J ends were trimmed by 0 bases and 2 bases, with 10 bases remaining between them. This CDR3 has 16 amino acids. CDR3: CATSRDHAINTGELFF. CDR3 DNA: TGTGCCACCAGCAGAGATCATGCGATAAACACCGGGGAGCTGTTTTTT.

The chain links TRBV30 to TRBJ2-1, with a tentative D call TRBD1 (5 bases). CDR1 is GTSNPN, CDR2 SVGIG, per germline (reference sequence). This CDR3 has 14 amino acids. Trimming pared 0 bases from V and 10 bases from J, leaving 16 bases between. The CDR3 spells CAWSVMTVLKEQFF. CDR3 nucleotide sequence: TGTGCCTGGAGTGTAATGACAGTTCTTAAGGAGCAGTTCTTC.

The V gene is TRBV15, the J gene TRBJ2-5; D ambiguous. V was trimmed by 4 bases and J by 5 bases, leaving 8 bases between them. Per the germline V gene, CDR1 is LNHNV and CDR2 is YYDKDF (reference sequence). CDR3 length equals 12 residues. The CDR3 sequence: CATSTLGETQYF. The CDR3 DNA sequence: TGTGCCACCAGCACCCTCGGGGAGACCCAGTACTTC.

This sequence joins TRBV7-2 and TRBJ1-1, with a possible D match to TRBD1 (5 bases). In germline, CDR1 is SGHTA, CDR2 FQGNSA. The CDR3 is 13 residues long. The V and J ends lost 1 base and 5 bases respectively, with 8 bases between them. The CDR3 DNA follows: TGTGCCAGCAGCTTAGGTGCAGGGACTGAAGCTTTCTTT. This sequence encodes CASSLGAGTEAFF.